This T cell receptor beta chain was recorded in a study of post-analysis software for immune sequencing data. Study results and caveats: Multiple sclerosis patients had significantly lower normalized Chao1 diversity than controls. In patients, TRBV5-6, TRBV5-1 and TRBV20-1 belonged to several TRBV segments found more frequently than in controls. Samples made in the same batch grouped tightly together by F measure.

The library was made from cDNA and included unique molecular identifiers. TCRdb passed the PCR reads through MiXCR, listing each CDR3 protein once. The repertoire holds 700,000 to 900,000 distinct CDR3 sequences, with about 45% as singletons. As to this clonotype: The antigen remains undetermined.

The length of the CDR3 is 14 residues. CDR1 is MNHEY and CDR2 is SMNVEV in the germline V gene (reference sequence). Sequenced input: blood. This receptor was obtained from a girl aged 5 to 17 with multiple sclerosis. The V gene is TRBV27, the J gene TRBJ2-1, with 7 bases that match TRBD1. The J call may be incorrect, as the DNA end agrees better with TRBJ2-7. The CDR3 sequence is CASSRPGTDYEQYF. For the CDR3, the DNA is TGTGCCAGCAGTCGACCAGGGACAGACTACGAGCAGTACTTC.